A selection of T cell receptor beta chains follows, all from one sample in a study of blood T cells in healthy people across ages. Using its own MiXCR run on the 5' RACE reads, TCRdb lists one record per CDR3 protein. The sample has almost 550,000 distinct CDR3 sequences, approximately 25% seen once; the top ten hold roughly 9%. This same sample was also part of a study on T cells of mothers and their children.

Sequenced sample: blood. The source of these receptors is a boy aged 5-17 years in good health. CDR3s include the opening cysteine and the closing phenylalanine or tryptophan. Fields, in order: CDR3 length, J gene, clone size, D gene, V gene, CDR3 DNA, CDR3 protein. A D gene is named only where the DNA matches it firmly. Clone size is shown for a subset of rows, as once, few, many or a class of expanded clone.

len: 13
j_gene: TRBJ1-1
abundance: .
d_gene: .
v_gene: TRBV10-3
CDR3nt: TGTGCCATCAGTGAGGATGGCAGCACTGAAGCTTTCTTT
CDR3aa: CAISEDGSTEAFF

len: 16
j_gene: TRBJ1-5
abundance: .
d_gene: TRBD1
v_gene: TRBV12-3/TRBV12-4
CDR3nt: TGTGCCAGCAGTTTAGAAGAGGGGGCGATCAATCAGCCCCAGCATTTT
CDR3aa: CASSLEEGAINQPQHF

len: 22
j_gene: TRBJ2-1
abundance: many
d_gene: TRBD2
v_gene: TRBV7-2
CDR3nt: TGTGCCAGCAGCTTAGGGGGGGCAGGTAATGGCGGGAGGCAAACGTCCTACAATGAGCAGTTCTTC
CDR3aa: CASSLGGAGNGGRQTSYNEQFF

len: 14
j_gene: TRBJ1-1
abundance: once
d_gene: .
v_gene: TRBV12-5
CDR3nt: TGTGCTAGTGGTTTGGCCAGGAGGAACACTGAAGCTTTCTTT
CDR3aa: CASGLARRNTEAFF

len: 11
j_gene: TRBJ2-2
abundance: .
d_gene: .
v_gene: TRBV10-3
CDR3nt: TGTGCCATCAGTGAGACCGGGGAGCTGTTTTTT
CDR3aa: CAISETGELFF

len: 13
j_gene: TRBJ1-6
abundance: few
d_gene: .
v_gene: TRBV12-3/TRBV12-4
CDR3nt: TGTGCCAGCAGTTTAATGGATAATTCACCCCTCCACTTT
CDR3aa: CASSLMDNSPLHF

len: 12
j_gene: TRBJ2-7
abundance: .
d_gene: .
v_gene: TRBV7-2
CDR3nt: TGTACCAGCAGCTTATGGGAGAGCGAGCAGTACTTC
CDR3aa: CTSSLWESEQYF

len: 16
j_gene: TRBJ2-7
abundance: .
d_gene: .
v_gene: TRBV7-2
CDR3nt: TGTGCCAGCAGCCCAGGAGGAGTTGGCAGTGCCTACGAGCAGTACTTC
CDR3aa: CASSPGGVGSAYEQYF

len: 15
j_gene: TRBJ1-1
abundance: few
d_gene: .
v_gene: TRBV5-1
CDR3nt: TGCGCCAGCAGCCAACGACAGGCCATGAACACTGAAGCTTTCTTT
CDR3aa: CASSQRQAMNTEAFF

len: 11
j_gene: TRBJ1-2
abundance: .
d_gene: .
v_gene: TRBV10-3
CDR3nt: TGTGCCATCAGTGAGAGGGCTGGCTACACCTTC
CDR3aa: CAISERAGYTF

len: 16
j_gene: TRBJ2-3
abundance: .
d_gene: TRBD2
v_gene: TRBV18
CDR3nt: TGTGCCAGCTCATCATCAGCGGGGGGAAACACAGATACGCAGTATTTT
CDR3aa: CASSSSAGGNTDTQYF

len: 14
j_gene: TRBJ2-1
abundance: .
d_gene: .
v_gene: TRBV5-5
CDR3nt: TGTGCCAGCAGCGCCGTCCCCAGGGAATATGAGCAGTTCTTC
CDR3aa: CASSAVPREYEQFF

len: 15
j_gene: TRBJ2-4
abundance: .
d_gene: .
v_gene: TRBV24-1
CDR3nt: TGTGCCACCAGTGATTTTAATTCGAACAAAAACATTCAGTACTTC
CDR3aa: CATSDFNSNKNIQYF

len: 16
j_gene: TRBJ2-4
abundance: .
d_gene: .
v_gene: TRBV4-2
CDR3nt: TGTGCCAGCAGCCTGCCCTTGGCGGGATCCAAAAACATTCAGTACTTC
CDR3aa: CASSLPLAGSKNIQYF

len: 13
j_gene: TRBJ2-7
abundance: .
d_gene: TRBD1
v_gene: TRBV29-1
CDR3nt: TGCAGCGTTGACGGGACAGACTACTACGAGCAGTACTTC
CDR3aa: CSVDGTDYYEQYF

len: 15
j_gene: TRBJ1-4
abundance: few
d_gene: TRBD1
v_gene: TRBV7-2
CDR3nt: TGTGCCAGCAGCCCCATCGGGACAGGGAATGAAAAACTGTTTTTT
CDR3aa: CASSPIGTGNEKLFF

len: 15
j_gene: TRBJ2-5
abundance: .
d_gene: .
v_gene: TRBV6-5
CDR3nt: TGTGCCAGCAGTTTACTAGGGTCGTTCCAAGAGACCCAGTACTTC
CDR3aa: CASSLLGSFQETQYF

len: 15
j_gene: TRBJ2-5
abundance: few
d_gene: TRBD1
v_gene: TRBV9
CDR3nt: TGTGCCAGCAGCGCCGGACAGGGAGAAAAAGAGACCCAGTACTTC
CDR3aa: CASSAGQGEKETQYF

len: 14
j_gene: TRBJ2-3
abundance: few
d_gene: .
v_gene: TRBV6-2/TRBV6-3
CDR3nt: TGTGCCAGCAGTCTTACTTCCCCCACAGATACGCAGTATTTT
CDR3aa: CASSLTSPTDTQYF

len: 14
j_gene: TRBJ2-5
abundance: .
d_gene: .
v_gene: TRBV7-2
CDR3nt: TGTGCCAGCAGTCAGGGGAATCAACAAGAGACCCAGTACTTC
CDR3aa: CASSQGNQQETQYF

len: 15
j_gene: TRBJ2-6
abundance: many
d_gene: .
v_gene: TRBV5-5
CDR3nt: TGTGCCAGCAGCTTTTGGACGTCTGGGGCCAACGTCCTGACTTTC
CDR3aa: CASSFWTSGANVLTF

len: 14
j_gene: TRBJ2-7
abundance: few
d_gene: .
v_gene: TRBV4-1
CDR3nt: TGCGCCAGCAGCCAAGGACCGAACTCCTACGAGCAGTACTTC
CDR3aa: CASSQGPNSYEQYF

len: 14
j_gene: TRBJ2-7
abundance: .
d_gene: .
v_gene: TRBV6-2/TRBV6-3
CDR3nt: TGTGCCAGCAGTTTCCGGGGCCAAACCTACGAGCAGTACTTC
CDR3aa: CASSFRGQTYEQYF

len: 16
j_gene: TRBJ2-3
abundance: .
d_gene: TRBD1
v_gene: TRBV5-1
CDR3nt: TGCGCCAGCAGGACCGGGACAGCGTTTGGAGCAGATACGCAGTATTTT
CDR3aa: CASRTGTAFGADTQYF

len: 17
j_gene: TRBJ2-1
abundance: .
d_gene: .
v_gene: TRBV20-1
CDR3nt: TGCAGTGCTAGAGATCCCCTGAGTAGCGAGACCTACAATGAGCAGTTCTTC
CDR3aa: CSARDPLSSETYNEQFF

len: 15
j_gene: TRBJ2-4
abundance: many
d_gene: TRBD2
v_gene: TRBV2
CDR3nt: TGTGCCAGCGAGCGGGAGCGTTGGACCAAAAACATTCAGTACTTC
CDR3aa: CASERERWTKNIQYF

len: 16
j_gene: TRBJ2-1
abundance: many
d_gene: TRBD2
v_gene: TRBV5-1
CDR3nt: TGCGCCAGCAGCTTGGGAGCGGGAGGTTCCTACAATGAGCAGTTCTTC
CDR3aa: CASSLGAGGSYNEQFF

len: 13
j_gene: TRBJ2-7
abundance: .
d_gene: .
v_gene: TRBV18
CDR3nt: TGTGCCAGCTCCGCCGGGTCACCCTACGAGCAGTACTTC
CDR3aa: CASSAGSPYEQYF

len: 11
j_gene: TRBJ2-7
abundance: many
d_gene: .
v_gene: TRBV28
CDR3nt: TGTGCCAGCAGTTTAAGGGCCGAGCAGTACTTC
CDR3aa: CASSLRAEQYF

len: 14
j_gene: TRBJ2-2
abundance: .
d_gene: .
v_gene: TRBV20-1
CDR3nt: TGCAGTGCTAGAGCGTTCGAATCCACCGGGGAGCTGTTTTTT
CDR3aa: CSARAFESTGELFF

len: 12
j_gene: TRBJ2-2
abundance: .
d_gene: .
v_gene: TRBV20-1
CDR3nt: TGCAGTGCTAGAGACGGGACCGGGGAGCTGTTTTTT
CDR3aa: CSARDGTGELFF

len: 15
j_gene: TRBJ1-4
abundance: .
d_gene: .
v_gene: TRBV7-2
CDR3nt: TGTGCCAGCAGCTTAGAAGTAGGCCGAAATGAAAAACTGTTTTTT
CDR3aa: CASSLEVGRNEKLFF

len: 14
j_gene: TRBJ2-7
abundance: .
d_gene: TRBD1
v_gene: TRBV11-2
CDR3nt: TGTGCCAGCGGGAGACAGGGGGGTAGGGACGAGCAGTACTTC
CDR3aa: CASGRQGGRDEQYF

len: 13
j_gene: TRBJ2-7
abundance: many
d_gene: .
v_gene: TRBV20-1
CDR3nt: TGCAGTGCTAGGCTTGACTGGACCTACGAGCAGTACTTC
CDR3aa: CSARLDWTYEQYF

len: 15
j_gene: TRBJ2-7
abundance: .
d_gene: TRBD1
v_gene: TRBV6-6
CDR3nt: TGTGCCAGCAGGCGGGACAGGGGGCAGTCCTACGAGCAGTACTTC
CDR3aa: CASRRDRGQSYEQYF

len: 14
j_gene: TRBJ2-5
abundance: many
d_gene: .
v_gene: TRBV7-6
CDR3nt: TGTGCCAGCAGCTTTTCCGATAGGGGGAAGACCCAGTACTTC
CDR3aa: CASSFSDRGKTQYF

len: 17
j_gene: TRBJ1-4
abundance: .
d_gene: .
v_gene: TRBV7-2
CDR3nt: TGTGCCAGCAGCTTAGGGGCCACAGGGATTATTAATGAAAAACTGTTTTTT
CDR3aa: CASSLGATGIINEKLFF

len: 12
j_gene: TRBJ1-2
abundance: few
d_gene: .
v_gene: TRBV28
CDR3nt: TGTGCCAGTAGCACCACACTGGGTGGCTACACCTTC
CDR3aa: CASSTTLGGYTF

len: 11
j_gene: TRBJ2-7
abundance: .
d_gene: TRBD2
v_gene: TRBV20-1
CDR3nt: TGCAGTGCCCAAGCGGGAGTCGAGCAGTACTTC
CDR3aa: CSAQAGVEQYF

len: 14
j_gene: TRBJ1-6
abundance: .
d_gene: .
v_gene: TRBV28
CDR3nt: TGTGCCAGCAGTCCCTTACCGGTCTTCGGGCCCCTCCGCTTT
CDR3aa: CASSPLPVFGPLRF